The clone carrying this TCR beta chain was observed a few times. Its antigen is currently unknown. Germline V gene data show CDR1 as LNHDA and CDR2 as SQIVND (reference sequence). CDR3 length equals 14 residues. The V gene lost 6 bases and the J gene lost 6 bases, with 15 bases spanning the gap. Sequencing was performed with immunoSEQ multiplex PCR; in TCRdb, only in-frame clones are kept and a portion is missing. The table records nearly 85,000 clones, about 86% of them present only once. The data stem from a study of OX40 agonist ivuxolimab in advanced cancers. Study observations and caveats: Clonal expansion among partial responders at 0.1-3.0 mg/kg ranked near the lowest.

This specimen consisted of CD4+ or CD8+ T cells sorted from blood, obtained in a trial of the OX40 agonist ivuxolimab. The chain uses TRBV19 and TRBJ1-5; weak D call: TRBD1 (5 bases). This receptor was taken from an adult with an advanced solid tumor such as melanoma, head and neck, liver or kidney cancer. The CDR3 protein is CASRRGVRSQPQHF. As DNA, the CDR3 is TGTGCCAGTAGGCGGGGGGTGCGGTCTCAGCCCCAGCATTTT.